This TCR beta chain was identified during a study of CD8 T cells in ankylosing spondylitis. Overall study findings and caveats: Clones tied to disease were said to be significantly enriched in matched ankylosing spondylitis synovial fluid.

V lost 0 bases and J 6 bases, leaving 17 bases between the germline ends. From germline, CDR1 is MNHEY and CDR2 SVGAGI. CDR3 length equals 17 residues. This clonotype turned up a few times. Its antigen is unidentified. Quantitative molecular-barcoded 5'-RACE generated the TCR beta libraries. TCRdb re-derived calls from the 5' RACE reads in MiXCR, one entry per CDR3 protein. Of around 300,000 distinct CDR3 sequences in the sample, roughly 20% are singletons; the top ten hold roughly 3.6%. Sequences were obtained from blood, either unsorted or a sorted T cell fraction (not recorded which). The clonotype originates from a female donor with ankylosing spondylitis or in good health (not recorded which). This chain joins TRBV6-5 and TRBJ2-2; either TRBD1 or TRBD2 may supply D (6 bases each). This CDR3 is CASSYSGGWGPAGELFF. As DNA, the CDR3 is TGTGCCAGCAGTTACTCGGGGGGCTGGGGGCCCGCCGGGGAGCTGTTTTTT.